Listed below are T cell receptor beta chains from one sample, sequenced in a study of cytomegalovirus exposure and HLA in healthy donors. Profiled with immunoSEQ multiplex PCR; TCRdb holds only in-frame clones, not every one. This table holds tens of thousands of clones, around four fifths found once. The sequenced material came from PBMCs. The receptors originated from a male donor in good health and CMV-seropositive. CDR3s include the opening cysteine and the closing phenylalanine or tryptophan. The D gene is left open where the match is weak. For some rows the clone size is stated as once, few or many, or as a class when expanded; others skip it.

d_call	v_call	j_call	clone_size	cdr3_aa	cdr3_nt
NA	TRBV5-1	TRBJ2-7	NA	CASSHGWRASLESYEQYF	TGCGCCAGCAGTCACGGATGGAGGGCCAGCTTAGAATCCTACGAGCAGTACTTC
NA	TRBV9	TRBJ2-1	NA	CASSVDLAGNYNEQFF	TGTGCCAGCAGCGTAGATTTGGCGGGGAACTACAATGAGCAGTTCTTC
TRBD2	TRBV5-1	TRBJ2-3	NA	CASYLSGTADTQYF	TGCGCCAGCTATCTCAGCGGGACTGCGGATACGCAGTATTTT
NA	TRBV7-9	TRBJ2-7	NA	CASSSTGFRVDEQYF	TGTGCCAGCAGCTCAACGGGGTTCCGGGTCGACGAGCAGTACTTC
NA	TRBV5-6	TRBJ2-3	NA	CASSLRGPDTQYF	TGTGCCAGCAGCCTGCGGGGTCCAGATACGCAGTATTTT
NA	TRBV7-6	TRBJ2-5	NA	CASSSTGQETQYF	TGTGCCAGCAGCTCGACAGGACAAGAGACCCAGTACTTC
TRBD2	TRBV5-1	TRBJ2-1	NA	CASSSFTSGNEQFF	TGCGCCAGCAGCTCATTCACTAGCGGTAATGAGCAGTTCTTC
NA	TRBV19	TRBJ1-5	NA	CASSSHRDKVGQPQHF	TGTGCCAGTAGTAGCCACCGGGACAAAGTAGGTCAGCCCCAGCATTTT
NA	TRBV21-1	TRBJ1-5	NA	CASSKPSVQNDQPQHF	TGTGCCAGCAGCAAACCAAGTGTACAGAATGATCAGCCCCAGCATTTT
TRBD2	TRBV11-2	TRBJ2-7	NA	CASSGGSGASYEQYF	TGTGCCTCCTCCGGAGGTAGCGGGGCCTCCTACGAGCAGTACTTC
NA	TRBV5-4	TRBJ2-7	NA	CASSLADRPYEQYF	TGTGCCAGCAGCTTGGCTGACAGGCCCTACGAGCAGTACTTC
NA	TRBV28	TRBJ2-7	NA	CASDPGSRLEQYF	TGTGCCAGCGACCCAGGGTCGCGTCTCGAGCAGTACTTC
NA	TRBV7-9	TRBJ2-7	NA	CASSPPGFEQYF	TGTGCCAGCAGCCCCCCGGGGTTCGAGCAGTACTTC
NA	TRBV4-3	TRBJ1-2	NA	CASSQDEGVGGYTF	TGCGCCAGCAGCCAAGATGAGGGGGTGGGTGGCTACACCTTC
NA	TRBV7-2	TRBJ1-2	NA	CASSFSLIYGYTF	TGTGCCAGCAGCTTCTCCCTTATCTATGGCTACACCTTC
TRBD2	TRBV28	TRBJ2-3	once	CASSSMGGRGRITQYF	TGTGCCAGCAGTTCGATGGGCGGGAGGGGCCGCATTACGCAGTATTTT
NA	TRBV15	TRBJ2-7	NA	CATSRDQQGHEQYF	TGTGCCACCAGCAGAGATCAGCAGGGGCACGAGCAGTACTTC
NA	TRBV27	TRBJ1-5	NA	CASSSLQPGKQYRANQPQHF	TGTGCCAGCAGTTCCTTGCAGCCGGGAAAGCAATACAGGGCTAATCAGCCCCAGCATTTT
TRBD1	TRBV27	TRBJ2-7	NA	CASSSLPGTGEQYF	TGTGCCAGCAGTTCCTTACCCGGGACAGGCGAGCAGTACTTC
TRBD1	TRBV2	TRBJ1-2	NA	CASSPRDRVDYGYTF	TGTGCCAGCAGTCCCAGGGACAGGGTTGACTATGGCTACACCTTC
NA	TRBV5-6	TRBJ1-4	NA	CASSWSGETFATNEKLFF	TGTGCCAGCAGCTGGTCAGGGGAGACTTTTGCAACTAATGAAAAACTGTTTTTT
NA	TRBV9	TRBJ2-3	NA	CASSVAGSGFTDTQYF	TGTGCCAGCAGCGTAGCCGGGAGTGGATTCACAGATACGCAGTATTTT
TRBD2	TRBV4-1	TRBJ2-1	NA	CASSQDGTSLYEQFF	TGCGCCAGCAGCCAGGACGGGACTAGTCTTTATGAGCAGTTCTTC
TRBD1	TRBV5-4	TRBJ2-1	NA	CASSLAGGVFYNEQFF	TGTGCCAGCAGCTTGGCAGGGGGCGTCTTCTACAATGAGCAGTTCTTC
NA	TRBV6-5	TRBJ1-1	NA	CASSLWGLNTEAFF	TGTGCCAGCAGTTTGTGGGGGCTGAACACTGAAGCTTTCTTT